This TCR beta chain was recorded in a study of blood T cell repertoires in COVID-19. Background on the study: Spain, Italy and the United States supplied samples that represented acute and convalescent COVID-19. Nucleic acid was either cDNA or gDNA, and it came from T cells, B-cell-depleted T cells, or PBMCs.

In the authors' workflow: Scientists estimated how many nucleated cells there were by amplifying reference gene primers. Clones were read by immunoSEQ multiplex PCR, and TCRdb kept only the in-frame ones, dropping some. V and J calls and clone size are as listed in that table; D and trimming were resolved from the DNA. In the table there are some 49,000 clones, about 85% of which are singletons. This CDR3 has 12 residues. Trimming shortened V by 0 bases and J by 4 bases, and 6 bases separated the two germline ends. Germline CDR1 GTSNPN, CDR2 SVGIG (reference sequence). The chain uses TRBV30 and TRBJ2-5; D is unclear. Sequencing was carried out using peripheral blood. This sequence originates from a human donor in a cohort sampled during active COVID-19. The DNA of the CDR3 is TGTGCCTGGAGTGTATTGGCAGAGACCCAGTACTTC. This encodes CAWSVLAETQYF. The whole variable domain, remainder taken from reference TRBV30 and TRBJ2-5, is SQTIHQWPATLVQPVGSPLSLECTVEGTSNPNLYWYRQAAGRGLQLLFYSVGIGQISSEVPQNLSASRPQDRQFILSSKKLLLSDSGFYLCAWSVLAETQYFGPGTRLLVL.